This TCR beta chain derives from a study of blood T cells in healthy people across ages (dated by TCRdb to the mid-2010s). Turning to the overall study: In model experiments, template switching captured about one uniquely barcoded TCR beta cDNA molecule for every two T cells. The study analyzed two additional independent replicas of 1 million unique cDNA reads from the same blood draw for two donors, one aged 18 to 30 and one aged 80 or older. To avoid experimental bias, donors of different ages were randomly spread across the sequencing lanes. The study measured age-related changes in TCR beta repertoire diversity using deep sequencing normalized with unique cDNA molecular identifiers. The donors were split into four age groups: young (average around 16 years), middle-aged (around 37), aged (about 62) and long-lived (roughly 80). Beyond this particular receptor, the publication reports: Compared with the aged group, more naive CD4+ T cells, fewer expanded clones and increased TCR diversity were shown by the long-lived group, suggesting age selection. Since profiling was done on bulk unsorted PBMCs, naive and antigen-experienced compartments could not be conclusively compared. Estimates of total diversity based on one million sequenced T cells were considered lower bounds and underestimates. As age increased, observed TCR beta diversity per million T cells dropped in a roughly linear way, and a significant reduction was already evident by age 40. Donor CMV infection status was unknown, potentially confounding age-related changes in expanded clonotypes. A strong correlation was found between observed TCR beta diversity and the percentage of naive T cells measured by flow cytometry.

The library was made by 5' RACE. The instrument was an Illumina HiSeq 2500. A second PCR of roughly 7 to 12 cycles was run with a J-beta primer mix and a sample-barcoded 5' primer. A unique molecular identifier was introduced onto each TCR beta cDNA molecule by a template-switch 5' adaptor carrying 12 random nucleotides. At least 3 million CDR3-containing paired-end reads were obtained from each sample. All of the RNA was converted into first-strand cDNA using the Mint cDNA synthesis kit, with a TRBC-specific oligonucleotide serving as the primer. Following uracil-DNA glycosylase treatment, all cDNA underwent a first 18-cycle PCR with the universal primers M1SS and BC2_uni_R. Turning to the authors' computational methods: For normalization, 1 million high-quality reads, each with a distinct molecular identifier, were randomly selected from each sample. Reads with shared molecular identifiers were discarded instead of being binned into consensus sequences. CDR3 identification, clonotype clustering and error correction used MiTCR with a Q25 quality threshold and the strictest error-elimination algorithm. A nonparametric unseen species model with Euler transformation was used to estimate a lower bound on total TCR beta diversity. TCRdb handled the public reads itself, with Q25 trimming in fastp and clone calling in MiXCR, and kept productive beta chains. Identical CDR3 protein sequences are pooled into one entry, listed with their most common genes and DNA. Here the V and J calls rest on TCRdb's processing, not on the authors' analysis. This sample gives more than 1,400,000 distinct CDR3 sequences in total; approximately 38% of them show up just once. The ten top clones hold 7.9% of the sample.

The donors were 40 or so Caucasian individuals from Russia, aged 6 to 90 years, who were systemically healthy. Each donor gave around 9.8 milliliters of peripheral blood, collected into EDTA-treated Vacutainer tubes. Ficoll-Paque density-gradient centrifugation was used to isolate PBMCs, with at least 7 million obtained per sample. Trizol reagent was used to extract total RNA from the PBMCs, yielding at least 6 micrograms per sample. For every donor, an aliquot of PBMCs went through flow cytometry to measure the percentages of naive CD45RAhigh/CD27high T cells. CDR1 MNHNS and CDR2 SASEGT were looked up in the germline V gene. V gives up 5 bases and J gives up 3 bases, and the segment between their germline ends measures 14 bases. The CDR3 covers 15 residues, taking in both the cysteine and the phenylalanine. The read is trimmed to its CDR3 DNA, 45 bases read in frame from base 1. As to this clonotype: Which antigen it targets is not known. No much larger clonotype is one base removed from it; base qualities were not supplied.

The TCR sequence derives from a young woman in good health. The rearranged chain carries TRBV6-1 and TRBJ1-5; TRBD1 might be the D gene, on 6 matching bases. Sequenced material: blood. The CDR3 loop reads CASSPRPGANQPQHF. The nucleotides are TGTGCCAGCAGTCCTCGACCAGGGGCCAATCAGCCCCAGCATTTT.